The T cell receptor (beta chain) described here comes from a study of blood T cell repertoires in COVID-19. About the research overall: The United States, Italy and Spain were the sources of the acute and convalescent COVID-19 samples. PBMCs, B-cell-depleted T cells, or T cells provided the cDNA or gDNA that made up the material.

As originally analysed: Reference gene primer amplification in the assay estimated nucleated cell counts. TCRdb's table, derived via immunoSEQ multiplex PCR, lists solely in-frame clones and lacks some. Clone size and V and J calls were adopted from that table, with D and trimming inferred from the DNA. This sample carries approximately 110,000 clones, roughly 80% of them seen once, and the ten largest clones take roughly 15%. This clone appeared once. In germline, CDR1 is KGHDR, CDR2 SFDVKD. This CDR3 is built from 14 residues. V was shortened by 5 bases and J by 2 bases, with 11 bases between the two germline ends.

The genes are TRBV24-1 and TRBJ1-1, with TRBD1 as a possible D gene (6 bases). The TCR was taken from a woman of 80 years or more with acute or convalescent COVID-19. Specimen: peripheral blood. CDR3: CATSGGGRNTEAFF. CDR3 in DNA: TGTGCCACCAGTGGAGGGGGACGCAACACTGAAGCTTTCTTT.